The 13 T cell receptor beta chains in this list originate from one sample, sequenced in a study of brain T cells in children with intractable seizures. The assay was immunoSEQ multiplex PCR, and TCRdb's table has in-frame clones only and misses some. The repertoire holds about 320,000 clones, with about 93% as singletons. Time point of the sample: blood from clinic visit 5 months post-surgery; TSC patient then seizure free. The sample consisted of peripheral blood, taken approximately 5 months after surgery. Receptors originate from a boy in the first two years of life with tuberous sclerosis and intractable seizures.

The chain has TRBV2 and TRBJ2-7, with 11 positions matching TRBD2. The CDR3 has 16 amino acids. CDR1 SNHLY and CDR2 FYNNEI come from the germline V gene. The junction had 3 bases not matched to a gene; V was cut back by 2 bases and J by 0 bases. CDR3 nucleotide sequence: TGTGCCAGCAGTGAACTAGCGGGAGGAGCCTCCTACGAGCAGTACTTC. It is translated as CASSELAGGASYEQYF.

In DNA form, the CDR3 reads TGCGCCAGCAGTGCCCGACAGAACCCGGGCACCGGGGAGCTGTTTTTT. This encodes CASSARQNPGTGELFF. The chain carries TRBV10-1 and TRBJ2-2; possible D gene TRBD1, 5 bases. V lost 4 bases and J 4 bases, leaving 16 bases between the germline ends. Per the germline V gene, CDR1 is WNHNN and CDR2 is SYGVQD (reference sequence). The CDR3 spans 16 residues.

The chain combines TRBV21-1 with TRBJ2-4; TRBD2 reflects the table's D call only, with no check against the DNA. TRBV21-1 has pseudogene status. The CDR3 totals 15 residues. CDR3 amino acids: CASSAAGATKNIQYF. In DNA, the CDR3 is TGTGCCAGCAGCGCGGCGGGGGCAACCAAAAACATTCAGTACTTC.

The chain is built from TRBV30 and TRBJ1-1; the match to TRBD1 covers 7 bases. V was clipped by 3 bases and J by 3 bases; unmatched bases: 19. This CDR3 comprises 18 residues. Germline V lookup: CDR1 GTSNPN, CDR2 SVGIG (reference sequence). Here the CDR3 DNA reads TGTGCCTGGAGCCCAGATACAGAGACAGGGAGTTGGTACACTGAAGCTTTCTTT. Encoded protein: CAWSPDTETGSWYTEAFF. The full variable domain, with the rest looked up from reference TRBV30 and TRBJ1-1, is SQTIHQWPATLVQPVGSPLSLECTVEGTSNPNLYWYRQAAGRGLQLLFYSVGIGQISSEVPQNLSASRPQDRQFILSSKKLLLSDSGFYLCAWSPDTETGSWYTEAFFGQGTRLTVV.

On this clone itself: At the DNA level, this CDR3 is encoded by other sequences in the same sample as well. The rearrangement links TRBV7-9 to TRBJ1-3; tentatively, D is TRBD1 (6 bases). In germline, CDR1 is SEHNR, CDR2 FQNEAQ (reference sequence). The CDR3 has 14 residues. V dropped 6 bases and J dropped 6 bases, with 15 bases sitting between them. The CDR3 DNA is TGTGCCAGCAGTAGGGTTGGGGGCGCAAACACCATATATTTT. It yields the protein CASSRVGGANTIYF. Drawing the rest from reference TRBV7-9 and TRBJ1-3, the complete variable domain is DTGVSQNPRHKITKRGQNVTFRCDPISEHNRLYWYRQTLGQGPEFLTYFQNEAQLEKSRLLSDRFSAERPKGSFSTLEIQRTEQGDSAMYLCASSRVGGANTIYFGEGSWLTVV.

The CDR3 sequence: CASSQDRDYTGELFF. CDR3 nucleotide sequence: TGTGCCAGCAGCCAAGATAGGGACTACACCGGGGAGCTGTTTTTT. V usage is TRBV3-1 (or the pseudogene TRBV3-2) and J usage is TRBJ2-2; maybe TRBD2 (6 bases). Per the germline V gene, CDR1 is LGHDT and CDR2 is YNNKEL (reference sequence). The CDR3 is made up of 15 amino acids. Trimming pared 0 bases from V and 3 bases from J, leaving 8 bases between.

This clone came up once. The chain has TRBV11-1 and TRBJ1-4; D is ambiguous. The CDR3 loop spans 16 amino acids. The V gene's germline CDR1 is SGHAT and CDR2 FQDESV (reference sequence). Trimming pared 2 bases from V and 5 bases from J, leaving 15 bases between. The CDR3: CASSLSRDGGNEKLFF. The DNA of the CDR3 is TGTGCCAGCAGCTTATCCCGTGACGGAGGAAATGAAAAACTGTTTTTT.

V usage is TRBV6-5 and J usage is TRBJ2-2; D not certain. This CDR3 comprises 14 residues. V lost 8 bases and J 3 bases, leaving 13 bases between the germline ends. CDR1 MNHEY and CDR2 SVGAGI come from the germline V gene. The CDR3 DNA reads TGTGCCAGCCAACCCAGCCCAGACACCGGGGAGCTGTTTTTT. This codes for CASQPSPDTGELFF.

This sequence joins TRBV7-6 and TRBJ1-2; no definite D call. Trimming left V 1 base short and J 0 bases short, with 12 bases between. Per germline, CDR1 SGHVS and CDR2 FNYEAQ. This CDR3 is built from 16 residues. The CDR3 DNA follows: TGTGCCAGCAGCTTAGGCGAAAGTTGGGCTAACTATGGCTACACCTTC. Its protein product is CASSLGESWANYGYTF.

This clone has just a few counts. Other DNA variants within this sample encode the same CDR3. V gene TRBV24-1 combines with J gene TRBJ1-2; tentatively, D is TRBD1 (6 bases). Deletions cut 4 bases from V and 4 bases from J, with 6 bases between. The CDR3 is 12 residues long. Germline CDR1 is KGHDR and CDR2 is SFDVKD. The DNA for the CDR3 is TGTGCCACCAGTGAACAGGGCTATGGCTACACCTTC. Translation: CATSEQGYGYTF.

The table lists this clone with a count of one. The V gene is TRBV11-3, the J gene TRBJ1-1, with no clear D. Germline V gene data show CDR1 as SGHNT and CDR2 as YENEEA. V was shortened by 4 bases and J by 9 bases, with 18 bases between the two germline ends. The CDR3 is 14 residues long. CDR3 protein: CASSSHTAGDQAFF. DNA of the CDR3: TGTGCCAGCAGCTCCCACACAGCCGGGGATCAAGCTTTCTTT.

The J gene is TRBJ1-2, the V gene TRBV2; possible D gene TRBD1, 6 bases. Germline lookup yields CDR1 SNHLY and CDR2 FYNNEI. Trimming stripped 2 bases from V and 6 bases from J, with 13 bases between. This CDR3 contains 14 residues. DNA for the CDR3: TGTGCCAGCAGTGAACTTGGGGGCGCCGATGGCTACACCTTC. Translating gives CASSELGGADGYTF.

The chain carries TRBV7-9 and TRBJ1-1, with a weak D call TRBD1 (6 bases). Germline V gene lookup returns CDR1 SEHNR and CDR2 FQNEAQ (reference sequence). The germline V and J ends were trimmed by 6 bases and 3 bases, with 23 bases remaining between them. The CDR3 is 17 residues long. CDR3 region: CASRKTGTRGDYTEAFF. As DNA, the CDR3 is TGTGCCAGCAGAAAAACCGGGACACGGGGGGATTACACTGAAGCTTTCTTT.